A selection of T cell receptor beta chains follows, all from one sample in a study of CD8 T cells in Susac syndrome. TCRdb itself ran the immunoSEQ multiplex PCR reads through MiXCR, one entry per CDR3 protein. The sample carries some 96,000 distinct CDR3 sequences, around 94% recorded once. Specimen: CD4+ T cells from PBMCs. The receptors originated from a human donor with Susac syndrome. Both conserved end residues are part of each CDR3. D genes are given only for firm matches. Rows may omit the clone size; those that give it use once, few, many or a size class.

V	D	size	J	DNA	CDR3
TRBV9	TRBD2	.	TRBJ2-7	TGTGCCAGCAGCCCCCGACTAGCGGGGTCCTACGAGCAGTACTTC	CASSPRLAGSYEQYF
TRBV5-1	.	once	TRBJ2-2	TGCGCCGGAAAAACAGAGGTCACCGGGGAGCTGTTTTTT	CAGKTEVTGELFF
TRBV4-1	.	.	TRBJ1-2	TGCGCCAGCAGTCGGGAGATTGGTTATGGCTACACCTTC	CASSREIGYGYTF
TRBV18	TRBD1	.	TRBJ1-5	TGTGCCAGCTCACCGGGACAGGGGTATCAGCCCCAGCATTTT	CASSPGQGYQPQHF
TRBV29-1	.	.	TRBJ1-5	TGCAGCGTTGTTTTTGATAGCAATCAGCCCCAGCATTTT	CSVVFDSNQPQHF
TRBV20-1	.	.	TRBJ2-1	TGCAGTGCCCCTTGGGGGGGGCCTAACGAGCAGTTCTTC	CSAPWGGPNEQFF
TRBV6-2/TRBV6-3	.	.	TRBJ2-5	TGTGCCAGCAGTCTCCCTCCCCTGGAGACCCAGTACTTC	CASSLPPLETQYF
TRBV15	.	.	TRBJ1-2	TGTGCCACCATGGGTTTGGGTGGCTACACCTTC	CATMGLGGYTF
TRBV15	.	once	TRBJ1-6	TGTGCCACCAGCACTGGACAGAATAATAATTCACCCCTCCACTTT	CATSTGQNNNSPLHF
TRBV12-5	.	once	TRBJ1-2	TGTGCTAGTGGTTTCTTCCGGGACTATGGCTACACCTTC	CASGFFRDYGYTF
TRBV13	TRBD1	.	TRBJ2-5	TGTGCCAGCAGCTTGGACAGGGGGCGGGAGACCCAGTACTTC	CASSLDRGRETQYF
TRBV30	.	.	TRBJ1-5	TGTGCCTGGAGTCACCAGGGAGATCAGCCCCAGCATTTT	CAWSHQGDQPQHF
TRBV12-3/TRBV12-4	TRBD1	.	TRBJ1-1	TGTGCCAGCAGGTTGGACAGGGGCGACACTGAAGCTTTCTTT	CASRLDRGDTEAFF
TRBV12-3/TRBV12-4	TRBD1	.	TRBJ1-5	TGTGCCAGCAGTCAAGGACAGGATTATCAGCCCCAGCATTTT	CASSQGQDYQPQHF
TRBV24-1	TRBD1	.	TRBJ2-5	TGTGCCACCAGTGACGCGACAGGGGACCAAGAGACCCAGTACTTC	CATSDATGDQETQYF
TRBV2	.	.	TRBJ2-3	TGTGCCACCTCCAGGGCCACTAGCACAGATACGCAGTATTTT	CATSRATSTDTQYF
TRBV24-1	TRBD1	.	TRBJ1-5	TGTGCCACCAGTGATTTGCCCTGGCGAACAGGGGAAAATCAGCCCCAGCATTTT	CATSDLPWRTGENQPQHF
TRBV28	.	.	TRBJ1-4	TGTGCCAGCAGTTTCGGGGCCCAAAAACTGTTTTTT	CASSFGAQKLFF
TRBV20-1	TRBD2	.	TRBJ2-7	TGCAGGGCCGGGGGGAGCTCCTACGAGCAGTACTTC	CRAGGSSYEQYF
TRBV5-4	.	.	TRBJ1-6	TGTGCCAGCAGCTTGGAACCGGGTAATTCACCCCTCCACTTT	CASSLEPGNSPLHF